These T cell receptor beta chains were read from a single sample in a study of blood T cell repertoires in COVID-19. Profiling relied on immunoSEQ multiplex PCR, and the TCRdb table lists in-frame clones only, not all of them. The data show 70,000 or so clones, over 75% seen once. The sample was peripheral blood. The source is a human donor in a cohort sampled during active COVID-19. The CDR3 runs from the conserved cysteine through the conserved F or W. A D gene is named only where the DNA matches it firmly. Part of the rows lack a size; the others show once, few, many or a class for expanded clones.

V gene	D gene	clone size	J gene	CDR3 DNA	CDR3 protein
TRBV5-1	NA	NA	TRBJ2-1	TGCGCCAGCAGCTTTGAAACTCGGTCGAATGAGCAGTTCTTC	CASSFETRSNEQFF
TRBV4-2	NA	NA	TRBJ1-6	TGTGCCAGCAGCCAGAACAGGGAGGGGAATTCACCCCTCCACTTT	CASSQNREGNSPLHF
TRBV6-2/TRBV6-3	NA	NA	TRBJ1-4	TGTGCCAGCAGTTACTCTGCAAGGGGAGAAAAACTGTTTTTT	CASSYSARGEKLFF
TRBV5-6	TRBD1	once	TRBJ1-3	TGTGCCAGCAGCGGGAACGGACAGGGAAGAAACACCATATATTTT	CASSGNGQGRNTIYF
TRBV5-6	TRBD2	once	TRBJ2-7	TGTGCCAGCAACCAACGGGCTAGCGGGAGATACGAGCAGTACTTC	CASNQRASGRYEQYF
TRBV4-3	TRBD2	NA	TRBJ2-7	TGCGCCAGCAGCCAAGATATAGCGGGAGGAGAGCAGTACTTC	CASSQDIAGGEQYF
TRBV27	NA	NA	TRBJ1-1	TGTGCCAGCAGTTTGGGGGGGGGTGGCACTGAAGCTTTCTTT	CASSLGGGGTEAFF
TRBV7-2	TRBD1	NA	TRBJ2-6	TGTGCCAGCAGCTTAGGCAGGGGGCGTTCAGGGGCCAACGTCCTGACTTTC	CASSLGRGRSGANVLTF
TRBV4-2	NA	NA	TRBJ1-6	TGTGCCAGCAGCCAAGAACCGGGGAGTTCCTATAATTCACCCCTCCACTTT	CASSQEPGSSYNSPLHF
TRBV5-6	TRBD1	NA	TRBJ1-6	TGTGCCAGCAGCTTGGCCTGGGACAGAACCTCGAATTCACCCCTCCACTTT	CASSLAWDRTSNSPLHF
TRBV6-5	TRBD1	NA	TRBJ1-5	TGTGCCAGCAGTTACTCCCACAGGGGGAATCAGCCCCAGCATTTT	CASSYSHRGNQPQHF
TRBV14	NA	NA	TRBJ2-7	TGTGCCAGCAGCCAGGGCAGGGCGGCTTTCCTCTACGAGCAGTACTTC	CASSQGRAAFLYEQYF
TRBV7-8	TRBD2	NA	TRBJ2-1	TGTGCCAGCAGCTTAGGGACTAGCGGAGTGGGGATCTTC	CASSLGTSGVGIF
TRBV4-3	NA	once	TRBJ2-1	TGCGCCAGCAGCCCAGACTTGGCTGTTTACAATGAGCAGTTCTTC	CASSPDLAVYNEQFF
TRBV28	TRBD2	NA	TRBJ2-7	TGTGCCAGCATGCCTAGCGGGAGACCAGGCGAGCAGTACTTC	CASMPSGRPGEQYF
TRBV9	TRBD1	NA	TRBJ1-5	TGTGCCAGCAGCATGGGACAGGGGAATCAGCCCCAGCATTTT	CASSMGQGNQPQHF
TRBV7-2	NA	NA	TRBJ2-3	TGTGCCAGCAGCTTGGGTAGTTCCCGGGGAGATACGCAGTATTTT	CASSLGSSRGDTQYF
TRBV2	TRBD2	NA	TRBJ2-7	TGTGCCAGCATCCGGACTAGCGGGAGGGCTCCATCGACCTACGAGCAGTACTTC	CASIRTSGRAPSTYEQYF
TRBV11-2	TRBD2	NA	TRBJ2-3	TGTGCCAGCAGGTCCATCAGGGCGGGAGTGGAGTCAGATACGCAGTATTTT	CASRSIRAGVESDTQYF
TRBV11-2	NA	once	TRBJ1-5	TGTGCCAGCAGCTTCCGGGGGGGCGTTCAGCCCCAGCATTTT	CASSFRGGVQPQHF
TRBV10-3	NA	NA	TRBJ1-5	TGTGCCATCAGTGGGCCGGGTAGCAATCAGCCCCAGCATTTT	CAISGPGSNQPQHF
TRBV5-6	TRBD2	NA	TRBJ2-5	TGTGCCAGCAGCGTTAGCGGGAGGCCGTGGGAGACCCAGTACTTC	CASSVSGRPWETQYF
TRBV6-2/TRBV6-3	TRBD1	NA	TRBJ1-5	TGTGCCAGCAGTTACGGGACAGGGTATCAGCCCCAGCATTTT	CASSYGTGYQPQHF
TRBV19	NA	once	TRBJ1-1	TGTGCCAGTAGTGCGTCAGGGATCTTGAACACTGAAGCTTTCTTT	CASSASGILNTEAFF
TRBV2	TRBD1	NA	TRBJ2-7	TGTGCCAGCAGGTTAGGGGGCGGCCACGAGCAGTACTTC	CASRLGGGHEQYF
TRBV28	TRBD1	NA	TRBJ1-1	TGTGCCAGCAGGGTAACAGGGGCCAGGACTGAAGCTTTCTTT	CASRVTGARTEAFF
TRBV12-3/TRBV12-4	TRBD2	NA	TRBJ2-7	TGTGCCAGCAGTAAGAGCGGGAGCTACGAGCAGTACTTC	CASSKSGSYEQYF
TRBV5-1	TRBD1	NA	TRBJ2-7	TGCGCCAGCAGCTGGGGACAGGGGGGCACCTACGAGCAGTACTTC	CASSWGQGGTYEQYF
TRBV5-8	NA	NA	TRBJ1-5	TGTGCCAGCAGCCCACCGGGATCTCAGCCCCAGCATTTT	CASSPPGSQPQHF
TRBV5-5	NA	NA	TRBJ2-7	TGTGCCAGCACTATTGAGGGAGACTACTACGAGCAGTACTTC	CASTIEGDYYEQYF
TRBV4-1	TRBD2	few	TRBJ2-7	TGCGCCAGCAGCCAAACCGGGACTAGCGGGGGGGAGCAGTACTTC	CASSQTGTSGGEQYF
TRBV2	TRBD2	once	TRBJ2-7	TGTGCCAGCAGTGAAGGGGCAGGGAAGCGGGGGCTCGGCAGCGAGCAGTACTTC	CASSEGAGKRGLGSEQYF
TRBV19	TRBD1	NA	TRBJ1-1	TGTGCCAGTAGTACAATAGAGGGGGCCCATTTCACTGAAGCTTTCTTT	CASSTIEGAHFTEAFF
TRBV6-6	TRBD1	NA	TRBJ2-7	TGTGCCAGCAGTCTGACTCCACCAGGGGGCGAGATGCAGCAGTACTTC	CASSLTPPGGEMQQYF
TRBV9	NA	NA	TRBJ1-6	TGTGCCAGCAGCGTAGTCCAGGGCCGGGATTCACCCCTCCACTTT	CASSVVQGRDSPLHF
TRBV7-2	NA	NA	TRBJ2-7	TGTGCCAGCAGCTTAGTACCGGGTTTCTACGAGCAGTACTTC	CASSLVPGFYEQYF
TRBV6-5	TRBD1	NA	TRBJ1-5	TGTGCCAGCAGTTCAACAGGGGGAGGCAATCAGCCCCAGCATTTT	CASSSTGGGNQPQHF
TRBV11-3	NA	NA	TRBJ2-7	TGTGCCAGCAGCTTAAGTGGGAGGGACAACGAGCAGTACTTC	CASSLSGRDNEQYF
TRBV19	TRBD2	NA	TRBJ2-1	TGTGCCAGTAGTCCTAGCGGGAGTTCCTACAATGAGCAGTTCTTC	CASSPSGSSYNEQFF
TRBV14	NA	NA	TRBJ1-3	TGTGCCAGCAGCCAGGAGGGAGGAAACACCATATATTTT	CASSQEGGNTIYF
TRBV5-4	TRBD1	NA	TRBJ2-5	TGTGCCAGCAGCCGCGGGACAGGGGAAGAGACCCAGTACTTC	CASSRGTGEETQYF
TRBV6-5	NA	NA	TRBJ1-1	TGTGCCAGCAGTTACTCTACAACGAACACTGAAGCTTTCTTT	CASSYSTTNTEAFF
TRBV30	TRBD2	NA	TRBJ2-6	TGTGCCTGGAGTAGGGGAGCGGGAGGCCCTGGGGCCAACGTCCTGACTTTC	CAWSRGAGGPGANVLTF
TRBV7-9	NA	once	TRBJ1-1	TGTGCCAGCAGCTTAGAGCAGGGGAACACTGAAGCTTTCTTT	CASSLEQGNTEAFF
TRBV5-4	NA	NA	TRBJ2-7	TGTGCCAGCAGCTTGAGGCAGGGTCAAGACGAGCAGTACTTC	CASSLRQGQDEQYF
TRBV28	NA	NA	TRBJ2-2	TGTGCCAGCAGTTCAGGGTTATACACCGGGGAGCTGTTTTTT	CASSSGLYTGELFF